Described below is a single T cell receptor beta chain sequence and its context. Its antigen is unknown. One base away lies a much larger clone, so this may be a sequencing read error. Germline values: CDR1 LGHDT, CDR2 YNNKEL (reference sequence). The CDR3 is made up of 19 amino acids. These data belong to a study of T-cell reconstitution after alpha-beta-depleted transplantation in children. Study observations and caveats: Once a year had passed after transplant, T-cell counts and diversity came mostly from newly produced T cells.

The TCRbeta library incorporated unique molecular identifiers. TCRdb re-called the PCR reads through MiXCR, storing one row per CDR3 protein. Of hundreds of thousands of distinct CDR3 sequences listed, 10% to 15% are singletons. V usage is TRBV3-1 and J usage is TRBJ2-5, with D perhaps TRBD2 (5 bases). Sequenced here: PBMCs, mostly from graft donor cells, sampled 360 days after TCRalphabeta/CD19-depleted stem cell transplant. The sequence came from a male patient between 5 and 17 years old who had a stem cell transplant for acute myeloid leukemia, so the T cells may come from the graft donor. The DNA of the CDR3 is TGTGCCTGCAGCCACCCTAAAGGAGGACTGGAAAGAGGTGGGGAGACCCAGTACTTC. It is translated as CACSHPKGGLERGGETQYF.